The 10 T cell receptor beta chains presented below share a single source sample, sequenced in a study of T cells in Graves' hyperthyroidism and ophthalmopathy. Researchers took RNA transcripts and amplified the TCR beta CDR3 regions from them. HTBI primers drove first-round RT-PCR of the TCR CDR3. TCRdb re-analysed the multiplex PCR reads in MiXCR, keeping a single row per CDR3 protein. This sample has hundreds of thousands of distinct CDR3 sequences, with around 14% found just once. The source material was blood. The receptor source for this set is a woman between 18 and 30 years old with Graves' hyperthyroidism.

This clonotype occurred many times. The chain combines TRBV5-8 with TRBJ2-5; D is perhaps TRBD1 (6 bases). V lost 0 bases, J lost 0 bases, and 12 bases lay in between. The CDR3 loop spans 16 amino acids. Germline-derived CDR1 and CDR2 are SGHTS and YDEGEE. CDR3 sequence reads: CASSLVGATYQETQYF. The CDR3 DNA follows: TGTGCCAGCAGCTTGGTGGGGGCGACGTACCAAGAGACCCAGTACTTC.

In its sample, this clonotype was seen many times. The chain combines TRBV12-3 or TRBV12-4 with TRBJ2-3; TRBD1 agrees at 9 bases. The J segment lost 6 bases and the V segment lost 6 bases, leaving 7 bases of the junction unmatched. CDR3 size: 14 residues. CDR3 amino acids: CASRQGAVLDTQYF. CDR3 nucleotide sequence: TGTGCCAGCAGACAGGGGGCGGTTTTGGATACGCAGTATTTT.

This clonotype was seen more than once but under ten times. The chain has TRBV6-1 and TRBJ1-4; D is unclear. CDR1 is MNHNS and CDR2 is SASEGT in the germline V gene. Trimming cost V 1 base and J 3 bases, with 9 bases left between them. This CDR3 comprises 15 residues. CDR3 DNA sequence: TGTGCCAGCAGTGAAGTTGGACCCCCTAATGAAAAACTGTTTTTT. Protein product: CASSEVGPPNEKLFF.

This clonotype was recorded many times. This chain uses TRBV12-3 or TRBV12-4 with TRBJ2-2; 10 bases are a match to TRBD2. The trim removed 3 bases at V and 6 bases at J, leaving 10 bases unmatched. CDR3 length: 17 residues. CDR3 coding DNA: TGTGCCAGCAGTTTTTCCCCCCCTAGCGGGAGAGCCGGGGAGCTGTTTTTT. Protein: CASSFSPPSGRAGELFF.

This clonotype has a handful of counts. The chain links TRBV15 to TRBJ2-3, with TRBD2 matching over 11 bases. This CDR3 has 15 residues. The J segment lost 11 bases and the V segment lost 0 bases, leaving 7 bases of the junction unmatched. Germline CDR1 is LNHNV and CDR2 is YYDKDF (reference sequence). The CDR3 is CATSRDLAGGRVQYF. The CDR3, as DNA: TGTGCCACCAGCAGAGATCTAGCGGGAGGCCGGGTGCAGTATTTT.

This clonotype has a count of ten or more. V and J are TRBV28 and TRBJ2-3, with 7 bases matching TRBD2. The CDR3 is made up of 15 amino acids. Germline CDR1 reads MDHEN; CDR2 reads SYDVKM. With V trimmed by 6 bases and J by 2 bases, 8 bases remained unmatched. The CDR3 spells CASRSPSGPTDTQYF. In DNA, the CDR3 is TGTGCCAGCAGGAGCCCTAGCGGACCCACAGATACGCAGTATTTT. The entire variable domain, with the rest obtained from reference TRBV28 and TRBJ2-3, is as follows: DVKVTQSSRYLVKRTGEKVFLECVQDMDHENMFWYRQDPGLGLRLIYFSYDVKMKEKGDIPEGYSVSREKKERFSLILESASTNQTSMYLCASRSPSGPTDTQYFGPGTRLTVL.

This clonotype was counted between two and nine times. This could be a read error, since a much larger clone is one nucleotide away. This sequence joins TRBV7-2 and TRBJ2-3, with a tentative D call TRBD1 (5 bases). The CDR3 extends over 13 amino acids. The germline V gene encodes CDR1 SGHTA and CDR2 FQGNSA. The V gene lost 4 bases and the J gene lost 5 bases, with 10 bases spanning the gap. CDR3 in DNA: TGTGCCAGCAGCTCGGGCAGGGTAGATACGCAGTATTTT. Its translation: CASSSGRVDTQYF. Drawing the rest from reference TRBV7-2 and TRBJ2-3, the complete variable domain is GAGVSQSPSNKVTEKGKDVELRCDPISGHTALYWYRQSLGQGLEFLIYFQGNSAPDKSGLPSDRFSAERTGGSVSTLTIQRTQQEDSAVYLCASSSGRVDTQYFGPGTRLTVL.

The chain is built from TRBV2 and TRBJ1-6; the D gene is possibly TRBD1 (5 bases). V was cut by 3 bases and J by 10 bases, with 13 bases left in between. Germline CDR1 and CDR2: SNHLY and FYNNEI. The CDR3 extends over 14 amino acids. The CDR3: CASSDAGPQSPLHF. DNA for the CDR3: TGTGCCAGCAGTGACGCGGGACCTCAATCACCCCTCCACTTT.

The rearrangement uses TRBV25-1 and TRBJ1-2; D may be TRBD1 (5 bases). Germline V gene sequence: CDR1 MGHDK, CDR2 SYGVNS. The CDR3 sequence is 13 residues long. Trimming took off 6 bases at V and 6 bases at J, with 14 bases between the two ends. The CDR3 DNA sequence: TGTGCCAGCAGCGCCGGGACGGCCCATGGCTACACCTTC. Residues: CASSAGTAHGYTF.

In this sample, this clonotype turned up many times. The chain links TRBV11-1 to TRBJ2-1; D unresolved. There are 16 residues in the CDR3. The V end lost 5 bases, the J end lost 1 base, and 15 bases lay between the germline ends. Germline assignment: CDR1 SGHAT and CDR2 FQDESV (reference sequence). This chain's CDR3 is CASSPLGSASYNEQFF. The CDR3 nucleotides are TGTGCCAGCAGCCCCCTTGGATCGGCTTCCTACAATGAGCAGTTCTTC.